This T cell receptor (beta chain) was found in a study of T cell responses to AZD1222 COVID-19 vaccine. The CDR3 has 13 amino acids. V dropped 5 bases and J dropped 2 bases, with 9 bases sitting between them. Germline CDR1 reads LNHDA; CDR2 reads SQIVND (reference sequence). Study-level results: Spike-specific TCR repertoires showed rising breadth and depth after two AZD1222 doses.

Assay used: immunoSEQ multiplex PCR; TCRdb lists only in-frame clones, some missing. Among more than 95,000 clones, around 90% were seen once, and the ten largest hold around 3.8%. As to this clone: Its antigen is as yet unknown.

The TCR comes from an adult who received the AZD1222 COVID-19 vaccine. V and J are TRBV19 and TRBJ2-5; D call uncertain. The sample was peripheral blood, taken 28 days after the second AZD1222 dose. The CDR3 sequence is CASSLGYQETQYF. The CDR3 nucleotides read TGTGCCAGTAGTCTTGGGTATCAAGAGACCCAGTACTTC.